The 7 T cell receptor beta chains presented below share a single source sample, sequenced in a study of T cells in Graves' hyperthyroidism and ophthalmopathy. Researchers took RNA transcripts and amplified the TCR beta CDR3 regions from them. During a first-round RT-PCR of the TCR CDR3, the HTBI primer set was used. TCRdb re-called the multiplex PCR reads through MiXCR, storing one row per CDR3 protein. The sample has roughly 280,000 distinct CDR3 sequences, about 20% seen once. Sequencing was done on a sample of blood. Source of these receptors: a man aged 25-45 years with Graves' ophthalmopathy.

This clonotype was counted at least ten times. The CDR3 is CASRPRQGTGGYTF. CDR3 coding DNA: TGTGCCAGCAGACCTAGACAGGGGACGGGCGGCTACACCTTC. This rearrangement joins TRBV12-3 or TRBV12-4 to TRBJ1-2; 8 bases map to TRBD1. CDR3 length: 14 amino acids. Trimming removed 6 bases from V and 8 bases from J; junction bases left unmatched: 11.

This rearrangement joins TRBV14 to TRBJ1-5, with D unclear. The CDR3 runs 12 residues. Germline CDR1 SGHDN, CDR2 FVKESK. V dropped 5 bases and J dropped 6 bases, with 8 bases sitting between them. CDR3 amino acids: CASSEWGQPQHF. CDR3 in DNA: TGTGCCAGCAGCGAGTGGGGTCAGCCCCAGCATTTT.

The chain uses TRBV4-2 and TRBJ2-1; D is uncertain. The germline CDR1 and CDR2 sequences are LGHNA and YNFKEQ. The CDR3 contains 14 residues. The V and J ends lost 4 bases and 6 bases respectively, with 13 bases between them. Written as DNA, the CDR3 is TGTGCCAGCAGCCCAAGTAGTGCATCCAATGAGCAGTTCTTC. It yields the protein CASSPSSASNEQFF.

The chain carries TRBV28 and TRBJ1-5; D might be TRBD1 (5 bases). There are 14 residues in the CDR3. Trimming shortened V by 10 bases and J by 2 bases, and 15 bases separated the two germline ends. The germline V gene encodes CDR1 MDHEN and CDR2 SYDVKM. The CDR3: CATARDDGNQPQHF. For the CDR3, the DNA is TGTGCCACCGCGCGGGACGACGGCAATCAGCCCCAGCATTTT.

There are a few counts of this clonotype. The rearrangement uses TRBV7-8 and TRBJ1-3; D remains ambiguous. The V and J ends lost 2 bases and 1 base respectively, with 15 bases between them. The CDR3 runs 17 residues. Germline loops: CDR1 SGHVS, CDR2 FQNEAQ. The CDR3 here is CASSLQPRIGSGNTIYF. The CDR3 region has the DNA TGTGCCAGCAGCTTACAACCCAGGATAGGGTCTGGAAACACCATATATTTT. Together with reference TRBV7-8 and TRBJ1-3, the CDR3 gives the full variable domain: GAGVSQSPRYKVAKRGQDVALRCDPISGHVSLFWYQQALGQGPEFLTYFQNEAQLDKSGLPSDRFFAERPEGSVSTLKIQRTQQEDSAVYLCASSLQPRIGSGNTIYFGEGSWLTVV.

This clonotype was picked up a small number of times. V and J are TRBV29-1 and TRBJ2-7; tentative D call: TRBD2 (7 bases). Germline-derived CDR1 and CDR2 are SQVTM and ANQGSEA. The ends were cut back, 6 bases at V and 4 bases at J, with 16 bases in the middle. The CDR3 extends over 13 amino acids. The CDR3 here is CSVPRGGQYEQYF. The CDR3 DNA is TGCAGCGTCCCTAGGGGGGGCCAGTACGAGCAGTACTTC.

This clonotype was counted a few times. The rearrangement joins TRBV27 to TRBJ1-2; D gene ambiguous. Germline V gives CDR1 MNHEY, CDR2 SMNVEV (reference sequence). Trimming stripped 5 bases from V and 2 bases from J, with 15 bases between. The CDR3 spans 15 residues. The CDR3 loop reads CASSPGRFVNYGYTF. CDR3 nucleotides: TGTGCCAGCAGTCCCGGGCGCTTCGTCAACTATGGCTACACCTTC.